The 20 T cell receptor beta chains below all came from one sample that was sequenced in a study of cytotoxic CD8 clonotypes in ibrutinib-treated CLL. Method: immunoSEQ multiplex PCR; TCRdb's copy keeps in-frame clones and lacks some. The sample has approximately 35,000 clones, about 64% seen once. Here the sequenced sample was PBMCs, taken at disease progression, from a patient treated with ibrutinib. The receptors were sampled from a human donor with chronic lymphocytic leukemia.

V and J are TRBV27 and TRBJ2-7; 9 bases are a match to TRBD1. Per germline, CDR1 MNHEY and CDR2 SMNVEV (reference sequence). The V and J ends lost 6 bases and 5 bases, in that order; junction bases with no gene match: 8. CDR3 length: 14 amino acids. The CDR3 sequence is CASRNRDRADEQYF. The CDR3 bases are TGTGCCAGCAGGAATAGGGACAGGGCCGACGAGCAGTACTTC.

The CDR3 DNA sequence: TGCGCCAGCAGCCAAGTTGGGACTAGCGGGGGGAGCTCTGGGGCCAACGTCCTGACTTTC. Translating it yields CASSQVGTSGGSSGANVLTF. The chain couples TRBV4-1 to TRBJ2-6; 15 bases match TRBD2. This CDR3 contains 20 residues. V gave up 1 base and J gave up 0 bases; unmatched junction bases: 4. Germline V lookup: CDR1 MGHRA, CDR2 YSYEKL.

V usage is TRBV27 and J usage is TRBJ1-1; D is ambiguous. The CDR3 consists of 13 residues. V lost 6 bases to trimming and J lost 3 bases, with 11 bases between them. The germline CDR1 and CDR2 sequences are MNHEY and SMNVEV (reference sequence). CDR3 DNA: TGTGCCAGCAGCCCTCAGCTCTACACTGAAGCTTTCTTT. This sequence encodes CASSPQLYTEAFF.

The chain employs TRBV11-3 and TRBJ2-5; D gene uncertain. CDR3 length: 14 amino acids. V was clipped by 5 bases and J by 4 bases, with 14 bases between them. Germline V gives CDR1 SGHNT, CDR2 YENEEA. DNA for the CDR3: TGTGCCAGCAGCCGGCCCGGGCTAACAGAGACCCAGTACTTC. Residues: CASSRPGLTETQYF.

The chain has TRBV5-6 and TRBJ2-2; tentatively, D is TRBD2 (6 bases). The CDR3 has 14 amino acids. Germline CDR1 is SGHDT and CDR2 is YYEEEE. V was trimmed by 4 bases and J by 5 bases, leaving 12 bases between them. The CDR3 DNA is TGTGCCAGCAGCCCCGTGGGGGGAACCGGGGAGCTGTTTTTT. It translates to CASSPVGGTGELFF.

This clone was observed a single time. The V call is TRBV10-3, the J call TRBJ2-4, with D perhaps being TRBD1 or TRBD2 (5 bases each). Germline assignment: CDR1 ENHRY and CDR2 SYGVKD. The length of the CDR3 is 17 residues. Trimming pared 2 bases from V and 8 bases from J, leaving 22 bases between. The CDR3 region has the DNA TGTGCCATCAGTGAGCCCCCGACAACCGGGATCAGGGACATTCAGTACTTC. Translation: CAISEPPTTGIRDIQYF.

This clone was counted at least ten times. V gene TRBV6-1 combines with J gene TRBJ2-1, with D hard to call. Germline CDR1 and CDR2: MNHNS and SASEGT. The CDR3 runs to 10 residues. Trimming left V 3 bases short and J 7 bases short, with 1 base between. The DNA for the CDR3 is TGTGCCAGCAGTGAGAATGAGCAGTTCTTC. Protein product: CASSENEQFF.

The chain has TRBV5-1 and TRBJ1-1; D may be TRBD1 (6 bases). Trimming cost V 4 bases and J 6 bases, with 16 bases left between them. The CDR3 length is 14 residues. The germline V gene has CDR1 SGHRS and CDR2 YFSETQ. The CDR3 DNA follows: TGCGCCAGCAGCAGGCGGGGGCCGAAAGCTGAAGCTTTCTTT. Translated: CASSRRGPKAEAFF.

This chain uses TRBV29-1 with TRBJ2-2; 8 nucleotides align to TRBD1. V gave up 2 bases and J gave up 7 bases; unmatched junction bases: 12. Germline CDR1 is SQVTM and CDR2 is ANQGSEA. This CDR3 has 16 amino acids. For the CDR3, the DNA is TGCAGCGTTGAAAGGGCGTCAGGGGGCGTTGGCGGGGAGCTGTTTTTT. Protein: CSVERASGGVGGELFF.

The J gene is TRBJ2-7, the V gene TRBV5-6; D tentatively fits TRBD1 or TRBD2 (5 bases each). V was clipped by 3 bases and J by 2 bases, with 12 bases between them. The CDR3 covers 14 residues. Germline V CDR1 and CDR2: SGHDT, YYEEEE. The CDR3 spells CASSSGAFPYEQYF. As DNA, the CDR3 is TGTGCCAGCAGCTCCGGGGCATTCCCCTACGAGCAGTACTTC.

This chain uses TRBV19 with TRBJ1-2; no definite D call. CDR1 is LNHDA and CDR2 is SQIVND in the germline V gene (reference sequence). The CDR3 covers 15 residues. Deletions cut 5 bases from V and 0 bases from J, with 13 bases between. CDR3 region: CASSPSPEANYGYTF. The CDR3 coding sequence is TGTGCCAGTAGTCCTTCGCCAGAAGCTAACTATGGCTACACCTTC.

This rearrangement joins TRBV19 to TRBJ2-7, with D perhaps TRBD1 (5 bases). The CDR3 has 14 amino acids. CDR1 LNHDA and CDR2 SQIVND come from the germline V gene (reference sequence). The V end was cut by 3 bases, the J end by 0 bases, with 9 bases between. Here the CDR3 DNA reads TGTGCCAGTAGTATTAGCAGGGACTCCTACGAGCAGTACTTC. It translates to CASSISRDSYEQYF.

Concerning this clone: Other DNA sequences in the sample encode the same CDR3. The rearrangement links TRBV6-1 to TRBJ1-2, with no clear D. Trimming took 6 bases from V and 5 from J, leaving 7 bases between them. Germline V gene sequence: CDR1 MNHNS, CDR2 SASEGT. The CDR3 covers 11 residues. CDR3 in DNA: TGTGCCAGCAGCCCGCTATATGGCTACACCTTC. Translating gives CASSPLYGYTF.

The chain is built from TRBV4-2 and TRBJ2-3, with 8 bases aligning to TRBD2. V shed 4 bases and J 2 bases; nucleotides not matched to a gene: 5. The CDR3 spans 15 residues. Looked up from germline, CDR1 is LGHNA and CDR2 is YNFKEQ. CDR3 amino acids: CASSLTGGNTDTQYF. The CDR3 DNA reads as TGTGCCAGCAGCCTCACGGGGGGGAACACAGATACGCAGTATTTT.

This chain uses TRBV6-1 with TRBJ1-4; TRBD1 agrees at 8 bases. Trimming cost V 8 bases and J 7 bases; bases outside gene matches: 12. The CDR3 is made up of 15 amino acids. The germline V gene has CDR1 MNHNS and CDR2 SASEGT. The CDR3 bases are TGTGCCAGCGGGCCTGGACAGGGTCGATTTGAAAAACTGTTTTTT. Its translation is CASGPGQGRFEKLFF.

This clone was seen once. The chain employs TRBV27 and TRBJ2-3; 8 bases align to TRBD1. The CDR3 extends over 16 amino acids. Trimming removed 4 bases from V and 6 bases from J; junction bases left unmatched: 12. Per the germline V gene, CDR1 is MNHEY and CDR2 is SMNVEV (reference sequence). CDR3 in DNA: TGTGCCAGCAGTTGGGTGGGGCCAGGGGGCGCGGATACGCAGTATTTT. Amino acids: CASSWVGPGGADTQYF.

This clone has just a few counts. V usage is TRBV19 and J usage is TRBJ1-1; weak D call: TRBD1 (5 bases). Trimming took 5 bases from V and 0 from J, leaving 13 bases between them. This CDR3 comprises 15 residues. Germline lookup yields CDR1 LNHDA and CDR2 SQIVND (reference sequence). The CDR3 DNA follows: TGTGCCAGTAGTCCCTTCGGGACGGTGAACACTGAAGCTTTCTTT. Protein product: CASSPFGTVNTEAFF.

The chain links TRBV5-1 to TRBJ2-1, with D possibly matching TRBD1 (5 bases). The CDR3 consists of 11 residues. Germline CDR1 SGHRS, CDR2 YFSETQ. V was clipped by 3 bases and J by 9 bases, with 7 bases between them. The CDR3 region is CASSYDSEQFF. In DNA form, the CDR3 reads TGCGCCAGCAGCTACGACAGTGAGCAGTTCTTC.

This clone was seen more than once but under ten times. This rearrangement joins TRBV19 to TRBJ1-3, with D unclear. Germline values: CDR1 LNHDA, CDR2 SQIVND (reference sequence). V lost 0 bases and J lost 0, with 6 bases in between. The CDR3 contains 15 residues. CDR3 nucleotides: TGTGCCAGTAGTATAGATGGTCTCTCTGGAAACACCATATATTTT. Its translation: CASSIDGLSGNTIYF.

The chain links TRBV4-2 to TRBJ2-3, with D tentatively TRBD2 (6 bases). The CDR3 consists of 13 residues. Trimming cost V 2 bases and J 4 bases, with 7 bases left between them. Looked up from germline, CDR1 is LGHNA and CDR2 is YNFKEQ. The CDR3 DNA reads TGTGCCAGCAGCCAACGACTAGCAGATACGCAGTATTTT. Its translation is CASSQRLADTQYF.